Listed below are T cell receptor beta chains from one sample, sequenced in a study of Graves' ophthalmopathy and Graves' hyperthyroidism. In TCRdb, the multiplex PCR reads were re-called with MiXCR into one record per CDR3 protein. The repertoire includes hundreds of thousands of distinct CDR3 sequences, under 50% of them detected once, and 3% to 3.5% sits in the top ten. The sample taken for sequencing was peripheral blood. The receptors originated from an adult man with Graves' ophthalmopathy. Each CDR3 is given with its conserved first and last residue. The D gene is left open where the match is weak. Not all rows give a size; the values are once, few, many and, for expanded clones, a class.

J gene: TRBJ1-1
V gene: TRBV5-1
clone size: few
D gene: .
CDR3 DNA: TGCGCCAGCAGCGGAGGGGTTGCGGACACTGAAGCTTTCTTT
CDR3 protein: CASSGGVADTEAFF

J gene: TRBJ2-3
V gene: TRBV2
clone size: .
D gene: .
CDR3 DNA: TGTGCCAGCAGACGACCAGGGGCAGATACGCAGTATTTT
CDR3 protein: CASRRPGADTQYF

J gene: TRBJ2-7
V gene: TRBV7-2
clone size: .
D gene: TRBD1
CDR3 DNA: TGTGCCAGCAGCTATAAAGGGGGCTCTGGAGAGCAGTACTTC
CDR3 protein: CASSYKGGSGEQYF

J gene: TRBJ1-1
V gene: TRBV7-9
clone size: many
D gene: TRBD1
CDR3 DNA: TGTGCCAGCAGCCCCGGGACAGCGAACACTGAAGCTTTCTTT
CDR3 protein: CASSPGTANTEAFF

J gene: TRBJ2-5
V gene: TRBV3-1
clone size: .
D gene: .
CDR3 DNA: TGTGCCAGCAGTCCTTGGCAGAGGACTGAAGGGACCCAGTACTTC
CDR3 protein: CASSPWQRTEGTQYF

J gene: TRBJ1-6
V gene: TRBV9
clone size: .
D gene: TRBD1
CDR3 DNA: TGTGCCAGCAGCGATCGGGACAGAGACTCACCCCTCCACTTT
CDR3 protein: CASSDRDRDSPLHF

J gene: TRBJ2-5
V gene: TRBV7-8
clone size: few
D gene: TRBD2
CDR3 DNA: TGTGCCAGCTCACCTCAGCGGGGGGCCCCAGAGACCCAGTACTTC
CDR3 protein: CASSPQRGAPETQYF

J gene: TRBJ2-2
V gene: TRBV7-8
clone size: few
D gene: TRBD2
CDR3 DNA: TGTGCCAGCAGCTTAGGACTAGCGGGAGGAAACACCGGGGAGCTGTTTTTT
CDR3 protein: CASSLGLAGGNTGELFF

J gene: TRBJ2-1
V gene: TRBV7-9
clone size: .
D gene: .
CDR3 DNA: TGTGCCAGCAGCAAGAATGAGCAGTTCTTC
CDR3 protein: CASSKNEQFF

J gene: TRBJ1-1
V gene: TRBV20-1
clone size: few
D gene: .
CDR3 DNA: TGCAGTGCCGCCCCCCGGGGGATGAACACTGAAGCTTTCTTT
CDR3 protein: CSAAPRGMNTEAFF

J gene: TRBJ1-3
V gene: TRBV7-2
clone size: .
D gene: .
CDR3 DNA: TGTGCCAGCAGCTCTGGACAGCCCTTCTCTGGAAACACCATATATTTT
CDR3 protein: CASSSGQPFSGNTIYF

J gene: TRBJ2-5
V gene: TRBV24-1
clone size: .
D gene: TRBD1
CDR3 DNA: TGTGCCACCAGTGATTTAGGGACAGGGATGGCCCAGTACTTC
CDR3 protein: CATSDLGTGMAQYF

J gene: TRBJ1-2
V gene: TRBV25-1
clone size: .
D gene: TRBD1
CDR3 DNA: TGTGCCTGGAGTGGCGGTGACCCGGGACAGAGAAGGGGAGACTATGGCTACACCTTC
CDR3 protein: CAWSGGDPGQRRGDYGYTF

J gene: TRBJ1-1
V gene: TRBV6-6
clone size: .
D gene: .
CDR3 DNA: TGTGCCAGCACCCGAAAACGTGACGGAGCCCGGATAGCTTTCTTT
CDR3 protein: CASTRKRDGARIAFF

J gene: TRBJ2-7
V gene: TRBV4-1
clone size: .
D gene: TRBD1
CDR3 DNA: TGCGCCAGCAGCCAAGTGCAGGGGGCCTACGAGCAGTACTTC
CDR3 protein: CASSQVQGAYEQYF

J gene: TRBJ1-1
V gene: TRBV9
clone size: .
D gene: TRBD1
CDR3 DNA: TGTGCCAGCAGTACCATCGAACAGGGGGCGAGTACTGAAGCTTTCTTT
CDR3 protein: CASSTIEQGASTEAFF

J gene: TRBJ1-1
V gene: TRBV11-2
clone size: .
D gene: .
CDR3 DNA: TGTGCCAGCAGCTTAGGGAGAGCTTTCTTT
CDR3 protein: CASSLGRAFF

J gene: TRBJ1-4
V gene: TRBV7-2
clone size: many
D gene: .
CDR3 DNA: TGTGCCAGCAGCTTCCGATCAGGCGAAAAACTGTTTTTT
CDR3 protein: CASSFRSGEKLFF

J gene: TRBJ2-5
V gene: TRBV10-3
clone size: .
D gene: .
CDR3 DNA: TGTGCCATCAGTTCTCCAGGGCGAGAGACCCAGTACTTC
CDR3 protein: CAISSPGRETQYF

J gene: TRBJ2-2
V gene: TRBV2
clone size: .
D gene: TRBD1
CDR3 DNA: TGTGCCAGCAGTGAGTCGGGACAGGGCTTCACTGGGGAGCTGTTTTTT
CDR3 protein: CASSESGQGFTGELFF

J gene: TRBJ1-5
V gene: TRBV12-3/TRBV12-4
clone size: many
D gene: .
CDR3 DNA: TGTGCCAGCAGTTTAGGGGATTTCAATCAGCCCCAGCATTTT
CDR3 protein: CASSLGDFNQPQHF

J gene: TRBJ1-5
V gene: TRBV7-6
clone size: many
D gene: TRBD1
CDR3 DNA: TGTGCCAGCAGCGCGGGACAGGGGAGCAATCAGCCCCAGCATTTT
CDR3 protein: CASSAGQGSNQPQHF

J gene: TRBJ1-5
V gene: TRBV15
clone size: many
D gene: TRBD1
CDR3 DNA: TGTGCCACCCGGGACAGACAATATCAGCCCCAGCATTTT
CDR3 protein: CATRDRQYQPQHF

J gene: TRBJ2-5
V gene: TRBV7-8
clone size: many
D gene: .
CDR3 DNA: TGTGCCAGCAGCCTGGGTGCCGGACTAAACCACCAAGAGACCCAGTACTTC
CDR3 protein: CASSLGAGLNHQETQYF

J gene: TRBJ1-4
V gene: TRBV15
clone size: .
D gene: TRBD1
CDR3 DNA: TGTGCCACCAGCAGATTAATCCAGGGGGCCACTAATGAAAAACTGTTTTTT
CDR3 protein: CATSRLIQGATNEKLFF

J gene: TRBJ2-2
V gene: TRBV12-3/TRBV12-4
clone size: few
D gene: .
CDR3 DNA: TGTGCCAGCAGTTTAGTGAGACAGTCTACGAACACCGGGGAGCTGTTTTTT
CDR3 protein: CASSLVRQSTNTGELFF

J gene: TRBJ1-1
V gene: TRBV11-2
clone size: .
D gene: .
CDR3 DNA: TGTGCCAGCAGCTTAGATCGGTCGGGGATCTCGGTACCTGAAGCTTTCTTT
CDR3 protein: CASSLDRSGISVPEAFF

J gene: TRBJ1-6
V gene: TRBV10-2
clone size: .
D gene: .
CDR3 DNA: TGTGCCAGCAGTTACGGGGCTCCGATCAATTCACCCCTCCACTTT
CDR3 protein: CASSYGAPINSPLHF

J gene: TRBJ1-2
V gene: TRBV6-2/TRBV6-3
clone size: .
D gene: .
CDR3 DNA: TGTGCCAGCAGCCTCTTCTCCGGTCTGGGCTACACCTTC
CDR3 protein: CASSLFSGLGYTF

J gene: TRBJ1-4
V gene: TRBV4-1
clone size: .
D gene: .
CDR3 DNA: TGCGCCAGCAGCCAAGTTCCACCGAGTCACGAAAAACTGTTTTTT
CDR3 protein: CASSQVPPSHEKLFF

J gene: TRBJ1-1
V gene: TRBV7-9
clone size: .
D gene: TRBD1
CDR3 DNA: TGTGCCAGCAGCCCCCGGACAGGGGGTCACACTGAAGCTTTCTTT
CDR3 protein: CASSPRTGGHTEAFF

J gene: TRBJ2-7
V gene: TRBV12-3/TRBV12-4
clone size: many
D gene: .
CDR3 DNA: TGTGCCAGCTCAAGCGGACTTCCCTCCTACGAGCAGTACTTC
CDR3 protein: CASSSGLPSYEQYF

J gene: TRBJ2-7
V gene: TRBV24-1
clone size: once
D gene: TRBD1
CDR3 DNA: TGTGCCACCAGTGACGGACAGGGGGCTTGGGGGCAGTACTTC
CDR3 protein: CATSDGQGAWGQYF

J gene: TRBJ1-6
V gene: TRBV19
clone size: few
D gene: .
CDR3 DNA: TGTGCCTCGAAAAGGGCGTTAAATTCACCCCTCCACTTT
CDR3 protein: CASKRALNSPLHF

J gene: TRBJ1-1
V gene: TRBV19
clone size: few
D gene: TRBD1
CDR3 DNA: TGTGCCAGTAAACAGGGGGCCGCTGAAGCTTTCTTT
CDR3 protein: CASKQGAAEAFF

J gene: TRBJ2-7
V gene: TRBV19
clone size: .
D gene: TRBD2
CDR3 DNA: TGTGCCTGGAGTGTACTTTCTGGGCTAGCGGGAGCCGAGCAGTACTTC
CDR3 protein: CAWSVLSGLAGAEQYF

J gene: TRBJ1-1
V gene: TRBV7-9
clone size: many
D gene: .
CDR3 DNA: TGTGCCAGCAGCTTAGAGGACTCAGAGAACACTGAAGCTTTCTTT
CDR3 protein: CASSLEDSENTEAFF

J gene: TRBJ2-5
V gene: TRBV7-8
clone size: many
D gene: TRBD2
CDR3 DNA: TGTGCCAGCAGCTTAGGGGATGGGGTAGCGGGGGGGCAAGAGACCCAGTACTTC
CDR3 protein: CASSLGDGVAGGQETQYF

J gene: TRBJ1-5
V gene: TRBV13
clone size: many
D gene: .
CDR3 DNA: TGTGCCAGCAGCCCAGTTTCGGAGCCCCAGCATTTT
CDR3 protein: CASSPVSEPQHF

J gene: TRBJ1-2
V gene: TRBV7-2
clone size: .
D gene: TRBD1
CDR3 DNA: TGTGCCAGCAGGGACAGGAGCTATGGCCACACCTTC
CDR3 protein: CASRDRSYGHTF

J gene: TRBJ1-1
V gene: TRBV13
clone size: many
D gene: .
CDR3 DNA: TGTGCCAGCAGCTTACAGCCGGGTTGGGACACTGAAGCTTTCTTT
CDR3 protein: CASSLQPGWDTEAFF

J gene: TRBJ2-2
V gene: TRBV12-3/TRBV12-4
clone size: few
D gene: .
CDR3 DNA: TGTGCCTGGAGTCCCAGCAACACCGGGGAGCTGTTTTTT
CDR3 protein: CAWSPSNTGELFF

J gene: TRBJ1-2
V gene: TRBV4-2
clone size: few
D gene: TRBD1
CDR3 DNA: TGTGCCAGCAGCCAAAGGACGGACAGGGGGTTCTATGGCTACACCTTC
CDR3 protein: CASSQRTDRGFYGYTF

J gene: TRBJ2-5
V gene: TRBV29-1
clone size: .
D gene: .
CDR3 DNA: TGCAGCGGGACGCGACCGTGGCAAGAGACCCAGTACTTC
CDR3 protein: CSGTRPWQETQYF

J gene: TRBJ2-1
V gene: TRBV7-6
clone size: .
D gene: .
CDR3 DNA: TGTGCCAGCAGCCAAGGAGCAGGCTGGTACAATGAGCAGTTCTTC
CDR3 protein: CASSQGAGWYNEQFF

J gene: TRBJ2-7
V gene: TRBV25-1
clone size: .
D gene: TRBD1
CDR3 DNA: TGTGCCAGCAGGGCGACAGGGATCGAGCAGTACTTC
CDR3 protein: CASRATGIEQYF